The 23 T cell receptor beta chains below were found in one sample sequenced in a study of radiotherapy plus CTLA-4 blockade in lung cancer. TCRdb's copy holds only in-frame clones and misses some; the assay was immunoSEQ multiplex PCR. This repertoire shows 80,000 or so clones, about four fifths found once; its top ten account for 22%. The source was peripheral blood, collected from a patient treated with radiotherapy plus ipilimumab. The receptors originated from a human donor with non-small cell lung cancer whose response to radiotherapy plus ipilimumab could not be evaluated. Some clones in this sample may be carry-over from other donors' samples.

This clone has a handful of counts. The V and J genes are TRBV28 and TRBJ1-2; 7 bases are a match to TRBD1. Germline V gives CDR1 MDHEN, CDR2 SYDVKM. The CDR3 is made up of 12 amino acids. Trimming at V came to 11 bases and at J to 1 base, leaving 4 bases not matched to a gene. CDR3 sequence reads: CAGYRGNYGYTF. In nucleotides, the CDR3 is TGTGCCGGCTACAGGGGTAACTATGGCTACACCTTC.

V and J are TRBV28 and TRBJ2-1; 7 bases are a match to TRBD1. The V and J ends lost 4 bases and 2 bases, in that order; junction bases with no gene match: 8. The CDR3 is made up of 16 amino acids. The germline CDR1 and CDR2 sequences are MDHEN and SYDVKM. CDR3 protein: CASSYEDRRPYNEQFF. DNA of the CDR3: TGTGCCAGCAGTTATGAGGACAGGAGGCCCTACAATGAGCAGTTCTTC. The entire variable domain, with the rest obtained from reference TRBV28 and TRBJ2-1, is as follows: DVKVTQSSRYLVKRTGEKVFLECVQDMDHENMFWYRQDPGLGLRLIYFSYDVKMKEKGDIPEGYSVSREKKERFSLILESASTNQTSMYLCASSYEDRRPYNEQFFGPGTRLTVL.

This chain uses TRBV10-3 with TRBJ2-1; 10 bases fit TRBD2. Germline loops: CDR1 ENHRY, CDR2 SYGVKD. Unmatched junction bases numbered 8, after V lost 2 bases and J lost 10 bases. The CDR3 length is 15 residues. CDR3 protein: CAISESSGGAAEQFF. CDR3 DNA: TGTGCCATCAGTGAGAGCAGCGGGGGGGCGGCGGAGCAGTTCTTC.

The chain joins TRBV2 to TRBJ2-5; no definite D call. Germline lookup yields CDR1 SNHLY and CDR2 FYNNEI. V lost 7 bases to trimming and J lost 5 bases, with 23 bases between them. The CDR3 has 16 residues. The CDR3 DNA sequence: TGTGCCAGCAAGGAAAATTGGGCAGTGACCCCGGAGACCCAGTACTTC. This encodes CASKENWAVTPETQYF.

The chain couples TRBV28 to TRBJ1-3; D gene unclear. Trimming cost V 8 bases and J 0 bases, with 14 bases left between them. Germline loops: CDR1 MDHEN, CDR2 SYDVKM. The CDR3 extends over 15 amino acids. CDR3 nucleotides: TGTGCCAGCGGGCAGGTACTCATCTCTGGAAACACCATATATTTT. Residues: CASGQVLISGNTIYF.

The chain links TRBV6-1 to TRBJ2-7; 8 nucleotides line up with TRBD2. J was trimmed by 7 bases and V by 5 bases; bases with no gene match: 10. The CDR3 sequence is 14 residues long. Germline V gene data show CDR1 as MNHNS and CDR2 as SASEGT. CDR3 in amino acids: CASSSLAGKGEQYF. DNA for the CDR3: TGTGCCAGCAGTTCCTTAGCGGGGAAAGGGGAGCAGTACTTC.

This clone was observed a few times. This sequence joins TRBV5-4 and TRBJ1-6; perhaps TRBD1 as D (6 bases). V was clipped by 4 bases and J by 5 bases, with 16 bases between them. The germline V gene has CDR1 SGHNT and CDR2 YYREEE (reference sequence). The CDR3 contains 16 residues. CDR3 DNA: TGTGCCAGCAGCCCCGGACAGTATGTGGATAATTCACCCCTCCACTTT. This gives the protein CASSPGQYVDNSPLHF.

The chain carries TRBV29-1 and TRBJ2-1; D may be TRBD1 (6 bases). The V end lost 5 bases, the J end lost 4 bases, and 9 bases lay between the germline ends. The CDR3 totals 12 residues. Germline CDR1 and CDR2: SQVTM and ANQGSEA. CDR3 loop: CSVSTGYNEQFF. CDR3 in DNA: TGCAGCGTTTCGACAGGATACAATGAGCAGTTCTTC.

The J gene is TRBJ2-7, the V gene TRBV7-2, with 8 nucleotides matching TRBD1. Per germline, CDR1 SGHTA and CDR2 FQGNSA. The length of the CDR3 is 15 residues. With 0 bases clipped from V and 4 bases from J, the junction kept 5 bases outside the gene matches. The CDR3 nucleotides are TGTGCCAGCAGCTTAGCGTCAGGACAGGGTTACGAGCAGTACTTC. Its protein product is CASSLASGQGYEQYF.

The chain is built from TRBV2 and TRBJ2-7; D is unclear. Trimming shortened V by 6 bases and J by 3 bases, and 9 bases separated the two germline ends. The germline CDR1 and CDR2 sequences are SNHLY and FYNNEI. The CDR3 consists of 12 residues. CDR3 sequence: CASRQQNYEQYF. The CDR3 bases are TGTGCCAGCAGACAGCAGAACTACGAGCAGTACTTC.

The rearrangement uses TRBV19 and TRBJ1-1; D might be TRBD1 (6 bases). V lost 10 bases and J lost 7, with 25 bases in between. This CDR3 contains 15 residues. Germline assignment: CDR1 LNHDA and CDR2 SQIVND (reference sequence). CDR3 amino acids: CATSPRTDSYNEAFF. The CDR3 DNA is TGTGCCACCTCCCCCCGGACAGACTCGTACAATGAAGCTTTCTTT.

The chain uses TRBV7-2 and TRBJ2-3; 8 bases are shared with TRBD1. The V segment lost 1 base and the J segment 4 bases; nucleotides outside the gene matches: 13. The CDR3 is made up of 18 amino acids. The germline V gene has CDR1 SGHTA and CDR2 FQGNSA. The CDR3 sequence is CASSLEGAGGNWADTQYF. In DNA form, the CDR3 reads TGTGCCAGCAGCTTAGAAGGGGCAGGGGGCAATTGGGCAGATACGCAGTATTTT.

The CDR3 nucleotides are TGCAGCGTTGGAGCGAACCCGTCCTATGGCTACACCTTC. As protein: CSVGANPSYGYTF. The chain uses TRBV29-1 and TRBJ1-2; D gene unclear. V lost 4 bases and J 4 bases, leaving 13 bases between the germline ends. Germline V gives CDR1 SQVTM, CDR2 ANQGSEA. The CDR3 has 13 residues.

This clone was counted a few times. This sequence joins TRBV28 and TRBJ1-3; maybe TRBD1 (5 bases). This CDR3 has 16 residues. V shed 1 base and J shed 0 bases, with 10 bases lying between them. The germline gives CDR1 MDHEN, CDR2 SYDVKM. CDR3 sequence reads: CASSLFGGSSGNTIYF. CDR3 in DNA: TGTGCCAGCAGTTTATTCGGGGGTAGCTCTGGAAACACCATATATTTT.

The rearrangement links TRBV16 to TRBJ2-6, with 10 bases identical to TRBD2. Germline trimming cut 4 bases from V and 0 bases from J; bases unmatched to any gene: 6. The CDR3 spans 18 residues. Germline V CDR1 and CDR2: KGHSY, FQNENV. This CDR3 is CASSPLTSGVSGANVLTF. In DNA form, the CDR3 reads TGTGCCAGCAGCCCTCTTACTAGCGGGGTCTCTGGGGCCAACGTCCTGACTTTC.

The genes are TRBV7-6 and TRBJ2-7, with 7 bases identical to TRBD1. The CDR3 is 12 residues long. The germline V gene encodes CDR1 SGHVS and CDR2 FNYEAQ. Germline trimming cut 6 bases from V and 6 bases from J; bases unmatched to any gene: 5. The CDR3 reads CASSSTGVEQYF. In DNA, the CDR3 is TGTGCCAGCAGTTCTACAGGGGTCGAGCAGTACTTC.

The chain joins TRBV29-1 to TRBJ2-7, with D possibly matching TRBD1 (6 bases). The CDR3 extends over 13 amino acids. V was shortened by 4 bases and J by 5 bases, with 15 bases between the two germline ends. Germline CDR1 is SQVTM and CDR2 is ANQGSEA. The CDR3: CSVAKDSWDEQYF. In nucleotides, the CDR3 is TGCAGCGTTGCAAAGGACAGCTGGGACGAGCAGTACTTC.

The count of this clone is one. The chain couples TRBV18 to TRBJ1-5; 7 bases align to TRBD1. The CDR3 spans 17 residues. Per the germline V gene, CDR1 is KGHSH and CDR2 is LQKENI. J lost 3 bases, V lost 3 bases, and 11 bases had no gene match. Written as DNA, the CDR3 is TGTGCCAGCTCACCTACCCAAACGACAGGGACCAATCAGCCCCAGCATTTT. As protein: CASSPTQTTGTNQPQHF.

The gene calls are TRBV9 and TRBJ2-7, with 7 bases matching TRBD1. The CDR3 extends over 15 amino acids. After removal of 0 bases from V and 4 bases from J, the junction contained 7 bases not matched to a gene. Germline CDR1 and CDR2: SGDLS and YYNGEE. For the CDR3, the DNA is TGTGCCAGCAGCGTAGATCCAGGGGGAAGGTACGAGCAGTACTTC. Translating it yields CASSVDPGGRYEQYF.

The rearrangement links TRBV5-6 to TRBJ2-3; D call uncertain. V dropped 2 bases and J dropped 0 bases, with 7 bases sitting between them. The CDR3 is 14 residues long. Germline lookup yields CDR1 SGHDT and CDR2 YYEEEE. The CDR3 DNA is TGTGCCAGCAGCTTTGACTGGAGCACAGATACGCAGTATTTT. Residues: CASSFDWSTDTQYF.

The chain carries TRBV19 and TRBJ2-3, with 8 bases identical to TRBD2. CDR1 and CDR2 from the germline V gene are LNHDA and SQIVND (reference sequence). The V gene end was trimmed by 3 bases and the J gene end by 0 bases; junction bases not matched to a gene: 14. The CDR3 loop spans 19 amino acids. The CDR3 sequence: CASSMEGTRRTASTDTQYF. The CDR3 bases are TGTGCCAGTAGTATGGAGGGGACTAGGAGGACCGCTAGCACAGATACGCAGTATTTT.

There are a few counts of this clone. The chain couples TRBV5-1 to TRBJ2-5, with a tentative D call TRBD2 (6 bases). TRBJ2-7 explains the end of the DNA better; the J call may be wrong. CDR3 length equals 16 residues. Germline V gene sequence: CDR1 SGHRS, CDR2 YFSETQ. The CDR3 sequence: CASSFSHTGASYEQYF. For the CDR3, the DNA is TGCGCCAGCAGCTTTTCCCATACGGGAGCCTCCTACGAGCAGTACTTC.

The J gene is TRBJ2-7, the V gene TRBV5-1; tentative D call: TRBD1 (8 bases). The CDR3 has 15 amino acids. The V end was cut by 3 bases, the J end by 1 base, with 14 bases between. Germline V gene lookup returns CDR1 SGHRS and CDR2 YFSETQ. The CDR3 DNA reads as TGCGCCAGCAGCTGGGGGGGGACAGGATCCTACGAGCAGTACTTC. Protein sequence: CASSWGGTGSYEQYF. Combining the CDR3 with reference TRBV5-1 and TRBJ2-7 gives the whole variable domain KAGVTQTPRYLIKTRGQQVTLSCSPISGHRSVSWYQQTPGQGLQFLFEYFSETQRNKGNFPGRFSGRQFSNSRSEMNVSTLELGDSALYLCASSWGGTGSYEQYFGPGTRLTVT.